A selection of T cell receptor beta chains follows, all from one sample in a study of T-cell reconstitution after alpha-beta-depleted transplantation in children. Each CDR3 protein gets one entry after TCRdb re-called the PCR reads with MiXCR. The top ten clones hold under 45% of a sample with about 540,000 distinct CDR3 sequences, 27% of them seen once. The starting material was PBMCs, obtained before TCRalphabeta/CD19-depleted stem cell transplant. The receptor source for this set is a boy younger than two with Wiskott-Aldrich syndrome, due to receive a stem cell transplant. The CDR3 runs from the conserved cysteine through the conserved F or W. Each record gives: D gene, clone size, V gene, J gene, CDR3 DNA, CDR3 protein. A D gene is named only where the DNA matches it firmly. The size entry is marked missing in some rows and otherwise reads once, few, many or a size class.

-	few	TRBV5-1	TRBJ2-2	TGCGCCAGCAGTAGGACAGTCGGGGCCACCGGGGAGCTGTTTTTT	CASSRTVGATGELFF
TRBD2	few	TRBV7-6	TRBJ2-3	TGTGCCAGCCAGAGGACTAGCGGCACAGATACGCAGTATTTT	CASQRTSGTDTQYF
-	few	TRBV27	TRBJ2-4	TGTGCCAGCAGTCTTAAATCGAACCAACTAGCCAAAAACATTCAGTACTTC	CASSLKSNQLAKNIQYF
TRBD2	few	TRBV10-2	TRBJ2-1	TGCGCCAGCAGCGACCCTCATAGCGGGAAGTCATCTAATGAGCAGTTCTTC	CASSDPHSGKSSNEQFF
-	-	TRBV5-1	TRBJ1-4	TGCGCCAGCAGCTTGGTGCGGCTCCTTAATGAAAAACTGTTTTTT	CASSLVRLLNEKLFF
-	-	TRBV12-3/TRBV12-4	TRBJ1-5	TGTGCCAGCAGCACCGCGGGGAGGCCCCAGCATTTT	CASSTAGRPQHF
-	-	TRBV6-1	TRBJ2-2	TGTGCCAGCAGTGCGTACAGGACAAACACCGGGGAGCTGTTTTTT	CASSAYRTNTGELFF
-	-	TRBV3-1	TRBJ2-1	TGTGCCAGCAGCCAAAAGGGGAGCTTCTCGAGCTCCTACAATGAGCAGTTCTTC	CASSQKGSFSSSYNEQFF
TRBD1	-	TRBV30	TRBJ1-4	TGTGCCTGCCAGGGGGCGTCTGGTGAAAAACTGTTTTTT	CACQGASGEKLFF
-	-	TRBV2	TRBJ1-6	TGTGCCAGCAGTGAATTCAGGGACTCCTATAATTCACCCCTCCACTTT	CASSEFRDSYNSPLHF
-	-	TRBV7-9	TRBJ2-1	TGTGCCAGCAGCACAAGGAGGGGTGATTACAATGAGCAGTTCTTC	CASSTRRGDYNEQFF
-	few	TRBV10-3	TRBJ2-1	TGTGCCATCAGTGAGTCGAATCGGGCATCAGAGCAGTTCTTC	CAISESNRASEQFF
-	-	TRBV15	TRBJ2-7	TGTGCCACCAGCATGGGGACAACTTACGAGCAGTACTTC	CATSMGTTYEQYF
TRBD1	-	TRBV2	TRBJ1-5	TGTGCCAGCAGTCCGCAGGGGGGGACCAATCAGCCCCAGCATTTT	CASSPQGGTNQPQHF
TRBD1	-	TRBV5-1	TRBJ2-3	TGCGCCAGCAGCGCCGGACAGGGGGTCTGGGTCACAGATACGCAGTATTTT	CASSAGQGVWVTDTQYF
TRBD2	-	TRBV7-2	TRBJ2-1	TGTGCCAGCAGCCCCGGGGGGGGCGGCCTAAATGAGCAGTTCTTC	CASSPGGGGLNEQFF
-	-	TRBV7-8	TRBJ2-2	TGTGCCAGCAGCTTACCACGGAACGCCGGGGAGCTGTTTTTT	CASSLPRNAGELFF
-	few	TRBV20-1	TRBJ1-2	TGCAGTGCTAGTGTGGGATATAACTATGGCTACACCTTC	CSASVGYNYGYTF
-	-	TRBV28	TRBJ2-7	TGTGCCAGTGCCCGGGGGACGTCCTACGAGCAGTACTTC	CASARGTSYEQYF
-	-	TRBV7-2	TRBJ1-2	TGTGCCAGCAGCTTAGCAGGTCGGGGGGACTATGGCTACACCTTC	CASSLAGRGDYGYTF
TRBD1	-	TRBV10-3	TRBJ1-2	TGTGCCATCAGTGAGTCGTTGGGCGGGACAGGGAATGGCTACACCTTC	CAISESLGGTGNGYTF
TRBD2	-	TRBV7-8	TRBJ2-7	TGTGCCAGCAGTCCTCGGCTCAGCGGGAGGGCCACCTACGAGCAGTACTTC	CASSPRLSGRATYEQYF
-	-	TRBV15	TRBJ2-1	TGTGCCACCAGCATAGTCAGGTCGCACTCCTACAATGAGCAGTTCTTC	CATSIVRSHSYNEQFF
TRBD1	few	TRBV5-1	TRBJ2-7	TGCGCCAGCAGCTTGAGGGGGCCCTCCTACGAGCAGTACTTC	CASSLRGPSYEQYF
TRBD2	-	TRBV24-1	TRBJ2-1	TGTGCCACCAGTGATTACGGGACTAGCGGGGATAATGAGCAGTTCTTC	CATSDYGTSGDNEQFF
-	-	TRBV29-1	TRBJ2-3	TGCAGCGTTGAGGCAGGGGGCACAGATACGCAGTATTTT	CSVEAGGTDTQYF
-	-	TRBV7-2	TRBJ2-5	TGTGCCAGCAGCTTCGGATTGACCCAGTACTTC	CASSFGLTQYF
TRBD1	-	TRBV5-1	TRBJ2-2	TGCGCCAGCAGCTTGGCTCGGGACAGGTCGTCGGAGGAGCTGTTTTTT	CASSLARDRSSEELFF
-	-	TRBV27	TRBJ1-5	TGTGCCAGCAGTTGGGGTGTTGGCAATCAGCCCCAGCATTTT	CASSWGVGNQPQHF
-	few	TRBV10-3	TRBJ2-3	TGTGCCATCAGGGGGCCCACAGATACGCAGTATTTT	CAIRGPTDTQYF
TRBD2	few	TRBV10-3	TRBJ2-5	TGTGCCATCAGTGAGTCTGCTAGCGGGATTGGAGAGACCCAGTACTTC	CAISESASGIGETQYF
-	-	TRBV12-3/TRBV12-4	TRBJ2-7	TGTGCCAGCAGTTCCTCCGGGACCCCCGGCCAGCAGTACTTC	CASSSSGTPGQQYF
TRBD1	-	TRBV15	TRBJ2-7	TGTGCCACCAGCAGAGGGGGGACAGGGCCCTACGAGCAGTACTTC	CATSRGGTGPYEQYF
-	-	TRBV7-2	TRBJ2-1	TGTGCCAGCAGCCCCCGGGGTAGCCTGAATGAGCAGTTCTTC	CASSPRGSLNEQFF
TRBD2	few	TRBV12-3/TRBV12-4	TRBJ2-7	TGTGCCAGCAGTTGGGGAGCAGGGACTAGCTCCTACGAGCAGTACTTC	CASSWGAGTSSYEQYF
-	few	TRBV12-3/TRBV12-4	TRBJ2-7	TGTGCCAGCAGTTCGGGGGGCTCGGACGAGCAGTACTTC	CASSSGGSDEQYF
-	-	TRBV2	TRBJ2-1	TGTGCCAGCAGCCCGAAGACCGCCTCCAAGCGGCTCCCGGTTTCCTACAATGAGCAGTTCTTC	CASSPKTASKRLPVSYNEQFF
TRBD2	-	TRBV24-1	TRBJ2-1	TGTGCCACCAGTGAATACACTAGCGGGAGGGCCAAAGAGCAGTTCTTC	CATSEYTSGRAKEQFF
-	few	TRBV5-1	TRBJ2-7	TGCGCCAGCAGCTTGGCCAGGTTTATGATGGACGAGCAGTACTTC	CASSLARFMMDEQYF
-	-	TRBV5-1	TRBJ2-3	TGCGCCAGCATCATGACGGGAGCGGGCACAGATACGCAGTATTTT	CASIMTGAGTDTQYF